This record looks at one T cell receptor (beta chain) sequence and its context. The sample comes from a study of T cell responses to AZD1222 COVID-19 vaccine. Some clones are missing from TCRdb's copy, which holds only in-frame ones; the method was immunoSEQ multiplex PCR. Of just under 150,000 clones listed, 70% to 90% were seen once; the top ten hold approximately 4.7%. V dropped 4 bases and J dropped 7; count of bases not matched to a gene: 5. Germline V gene sequence: CDR1 SGHVS, CDR2 FNYEAQ. CDR3 length: 15 amino acids. The chain uses TRBV7-6 and TRBJ1-6; 9 positions match TRBD1. This TCR was sampled from an adult who received the AZD1222 COVID-19 vaccine. Material: peripheral blood, obtained 28 days after the second AZD1222 dose. The CDR3 here is CASSWGQGLNSPLHF. The CDR3 DNA reads TGTGCCAGCAGCTGGGGACAGGGTTTGAATTCACCCCTCCACTTT.